The sequence of this TCR beta chain was determined in a study of OX40 agonist ivuxolimab in advanced cancers. Study summary: Prior therapy, whether anti-PD-1, anti-PD-L1 or anti-CTLA-4, was allowed, and less than 45% had some.

This CDR3 contains 13 residues. Germline values: CDR1 KGHSH, CDR2 LQKENI. Trimming cost V 1 base and J 6 bases, with 6 bases left between them. Exclusion applied to patients with autoimmune disease history or systemic immunosuppression. Peripheral blood came from all dose cohorts at three timepoints. Notes on this clone: Its specificity is unknown.

The repertoire was sequenced with immunoSEQ multiplex PCR; TCRdb's copy has only in-frame clones and lacks some. Among tens of thousands of clones listed, approximately 90% were seen once. Study-level points and caveats: At 0.1 to 3.0 mg/kg and by week 6, CD4+ and CD8+ T cells in the blood had expanded clonally.

Sequencing was performed on CD4+ or CD8+ T cells sorted from blood, taken in a trial of the OX40 agonist ivuxolimab. The V call is TRBV18, the J call TRBJ1-4; D remains ambiguous. This sequence was found in an adult with an advanced solid tumor such as melanoma, head and neck, liver or kidney cancer. The CDR3 region has the DNA TGTGCCAGCTCACCACTTCAGTATGAAAAACTGTTTTTT. This encodes CASSPLQYEKLFF.